The T cell receptor (beta chain) described here comes from a study of T cell responses to AZD1222 COVID-19 vaccine. Whether given at about 4 or about 12 weeks, second doses were pooled. Points on this clone: The antigen remains undetermined.

Overall study results and limits: Targeting of unmutated variant regions was reportedly seen in nearly half of spike-specific TCRs. Females made up more of the donors, who were largely white British, and clonal diversity may have come out too low. Across spike, vaccine-associated CD4 TCRs were found, dominant at 160-218 and 743-854.

Measured with immunoSEQ multiplex PCR; TCRdb has only the in-frame clones, and not every one. Of 150,000 to 200,000 clones listed, roughly 92% are singletons. The receptor comes from an adult who received the AZD1222 COVID-19 vaccine. Sequences were derived from peripheral blood, sampled 28 days after the second AZD1222 dose.

Here the CDR3 reads CASSSQGSQETQYF. The DNA of the CDR3 is TGTGCCAGCAGCTCACAGGGTTCCCAAGAGACCCAGTACTTC. This chain connects TRBV7-2 to TRBJ2-5; a possible D gene is TRBD1 (6 bases). CDR3 size: 14 residues. Germline loops: CDR1 SGHTA, CDR2 FQGNSA. Trimming took off 4 bases at V and 1 base at J, with 10 bases between the two ends.